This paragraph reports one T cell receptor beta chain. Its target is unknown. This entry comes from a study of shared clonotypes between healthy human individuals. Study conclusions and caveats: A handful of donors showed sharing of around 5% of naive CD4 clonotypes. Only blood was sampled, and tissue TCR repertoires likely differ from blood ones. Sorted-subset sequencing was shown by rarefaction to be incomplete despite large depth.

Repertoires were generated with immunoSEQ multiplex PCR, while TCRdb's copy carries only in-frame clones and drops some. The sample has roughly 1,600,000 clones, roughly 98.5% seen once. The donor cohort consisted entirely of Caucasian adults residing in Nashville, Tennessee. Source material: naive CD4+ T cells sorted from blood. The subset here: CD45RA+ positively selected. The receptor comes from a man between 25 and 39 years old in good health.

The CDR3 region is CASSDSGLEQFF. Written as DNA, the CDR3 is TGTGCCAGCAGTGACTCAGGACTGGAGCAGTTCTTC. V and J are TRBV6-4 and TRBJ2-1, with D possibly being TRBD2 (5 bases). CDR1 and CDR2 from the germline V gene are MRHNA and SNTAGT. The CDR3 runs 12 residues. With 0 bases removed from V and 10 bases from J, the gap between germline ends came to 7 bases.